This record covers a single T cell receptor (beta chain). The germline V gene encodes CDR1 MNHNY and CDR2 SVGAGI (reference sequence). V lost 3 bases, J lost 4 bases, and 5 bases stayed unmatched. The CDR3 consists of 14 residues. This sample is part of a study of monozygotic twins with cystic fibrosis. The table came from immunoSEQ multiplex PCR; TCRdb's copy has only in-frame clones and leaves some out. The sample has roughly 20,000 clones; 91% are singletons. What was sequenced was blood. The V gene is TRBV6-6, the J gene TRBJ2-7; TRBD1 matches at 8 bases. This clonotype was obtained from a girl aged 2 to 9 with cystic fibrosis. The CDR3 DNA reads TGTGCCAGCAGTTATTTCGACAGGGGTTACGAGCAGTACTTC. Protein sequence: CASSYFDRGYEQYF.